Listed here are 13 T cell receptor beta chains from one sample, sequenced in a study of shared clonotypes between healthy human individuals. Generated by immunoSEQ multiplex PCR, the TCRdb table keeps only in-frame clones and is missing some. The sample holds approximately 2.1 million clones, more than 85% seen once. Sequencing was done on a sample of naive CD4+ T cells from PBMCs. Subset denoted: CD45RA+ positively selected. The receptors originated from a man in his late teens or twenties in good health. Some clones in this sample may be carry-over from other donors' samples.

The V gene is TRBV10-2, the J gene TRBJ2-7; no clear D gene. Between the trimmed V and J ends, which lost 3 bases and 3 bases, there was a span of 9 bases. Germline CDR1 reads WSHSY; CDR2 reads SAAADI. The CDR3 has 13 amino acids. Written as DNA, the CDR3 is TGCGCCAGCAGTGACAACGATGTCTACGAGCAGTACTTC. It codes for CASSDNDVYEQYF.

The V and J genes are TRBV29-1 and TRBJ2-7; 9 bases are a match to TRBD1. The trim removed 7 bases at V and 2 bases at J, leaving 6 bases unmatched. Germline CDR1 and CDR2: SQVTM and ANQGSEA. The CDR3 has 13 residues. The CDR3 bases are TGCAGCGCCGGGACAGGGATAACCTACGAGCAGTACTTC. Translated, it gives CSAGTGITYEQYF.

The chain is built from TRBV7-9 and TRBJ1-6; 8 nucleotides agree with TRBD1. The V and J ends lost 1 base and 8 bases, in that order; junction bases with no gene match: 7. Germline V CDR1 and CDR2: SEHNR, FQNEAQ (reference sequence). The CDR3 is made up of 16 amino acids. The CDR3 DNA reads TGTGCCAGCAGCTTAGACTGGACAGGGCCTCATTCACCCCTCCACTTT. Translation: CASSLDWTGPHSPLHF. The entire variable domain, with the rest obtained from reference TRBV7-9 and TRBJ1-6, is as follows: DTGVSQNPRHKITKRGQNVTFRCDPISEHNRLYWYRQTLGQGPEFLTYFQNEAQLEKSRLLSDRFSAERPKGSFSTLEIQRTEQGDSAMYLCASSLDWTGPHSPLHFGNGTRLTVT.

The chain couples TRBV6-5 to TRBJ1-4; D perhaps matches TRBD1 (5 bases). The V end lost 6 bases, the J end lost 3 bases, and 11 bases lay between the germline ends. CDR3 length: 14 amino acids. Germline CDR1 is MNHEY and CDR2 is SVGAGI. Here the CDR3 reads CASSPRQPNEKLFF. For the CDR3, the DNA is TGTGCCAGCAGCCCTCGACAGCCTAATGAAAAACTGTTTTTT.

The chain uses TRBV7-9 and TRBJ1-1; D may be TRBD1 (5 bases). Germline-derived CDR1 and CDR2 are SEHNR and FQNEAQ (reference sequence). The CDR3 sequence is 13 residues long. Trimming left V 5 bases short and J 5 bases short, with 12 bases between. CDR3 sequence: CASSETGETEAFF. CDR3 nucleotide sequence: TGTGCCAGCAGCGAAACAGGAGAGACTGAAGCTTTCTTT.

The J gene is TRBJ1-1, the V gene TRBV23-1; 10 bases are shared with TRBD1. Being an ORF, TRBV23-1 has a function that is uncertain. J was trimmed by 1 base and V by 0 bases; bases with no gene match: 8. The CDR3 extends over 18 amino acids. This CDR3 is CASSQSFRTGGWNTEAFF. CDR3 coding DNA: TGCGCCAGCAGTCAATCCTTTCGGACAGGGGGATGGAACACTGAAGCTTTCTTT.

The chain has TRBV19 and TRBJ2-5; TRBD1 matches 11 bases. CDR3 length: 14 residues. Germline V gene sequence: CDR1 LNHDA, CDR2 SQIVND (reference sequence). With V trimmed by 6 bases and J by 0 bases, 0 bases remained unmatched. CDR3 coding DNA: TGTGCCAGTAGGGACAGGGGGCACCAAGAGACCCAGTACTTC. Translating gives CASRDRGHQETQYF.

CDR3 DNA: TGTGCCAGCAGTGAGGGGCGGCAGCAAAATTCCTACGAGCAGTACTTC. As protein: CASSEGRQQNSYEQYF. V gene TRBV6-4 combines with J gene TRBJ2-7, with D possibly being TRBD1 (5 bases). CDR1 and CDR2 (germline): MRHNA, SNTAGT. V was pared by 3 bases and J by 1 base, with 16 bases between. This CDR3 has 16 residues.

CDR3 sequence (DNA): TGTGCCAGTATCCGAAGTCGAGACTCTGGAAACACCATATATTTT. This gives the protein CASIRSRDSGNTIYF. The rearrangement uses TRBV19 and TRBJ1-3, with D hard to call. The V and J ends lost 7 bases and 0 bases respectively, with 13 bases between them. Germline-derived CDR1 and CDR2 are LNHDA and SQIVND (reference sequence). There are 15 residues in the CDR3.

The CDR3, as DNA: TGTGCCAGCAGTTTATCGCTGTTAGTGGGAGGTCGGACCGGGGAGCTGTTTTTT. Translating gives CASSLSLLVGGRTGELFF. The rearrangement uses TRBV27 and TRBJ2-2; a weak D match, TRBD2 (6 bases). Trimming took 0 bases from V and 5 from J, leaving 19 bases between them. The germline V gene has CDR1 MNHEY and CDR2 SMNVEV (reference sequence). This CDR3 region has 18 residues.

This chain's CDR3 is CASSPISPSNTGELFF. The CDR3 bases are TGTGCCAGCTCACCAATTTCCCCCTCGAACACCGGGGAGCTGTTTTTT. This rearrangement joins TRBV18 to TRBJ2-2; D call uncertain. CDR1 and CDR2 (germline): KGHSH, LQKENI. V was cut by 2 bases and J by 0 bases, with 10 bases left in between. CDR3 length equals 16 residues.

The chain couples TRBV4-2 to TRBJ2-7, with D unresolved. The ends were cut back, 2 bases at V and 4 bases at J, with 6 bases in the middle. The germline CDR1 and CDR2 sequences are LGHNA and YNFKEQ. The CDR3 totals 12 residues. The CDR3 nucleotides are TGTGCCAGCAGCCAACTAGGGTACGAGCAGTACTTC. The encoded protein is CASSQLGYEQYF.

This clone was seen a few times. V is TRBV30 and J is TRBJ1-1; a possible D gene is TRBD1 (5 bases). CDR3 length: 13 residues. V dropped 4 bases and J dropped 6 bases, with 15 bases sitting between them. Germline CDR1 is GTSNPN and CDR2 is SVGIG (reference sequence). CDR3 DNA: TGTGCCTGGACGCAGTGGGGCTGGCCTGAAGCTTTCTTT. Amino acid sequence: CAWTQWGWPEAFF.